This T cell receptor beta chain comes out of a study of T cells in Graves' hyperthyroidism and ophthalmopathy. Used for diagnoses were clinical symptoms, serum thyroxine and TRAb, thyroid ultrasound and orbital computed tomography. The CDR3 is 15 residues long. V shed 4 bases and J 2 bases; nucleotides not matched to a gene: 7. From germline, CDR1 is MNHEY and CDR2 SVGAGI. Researchers took RNA transcripts and amplified the TCR beta CDR3 regions from them. First-round RT-PCR targeting the TCR CDR3 was performed with the HTBI primer set. A single record per CDR3 protein comes from TCRdb applying MiXCR to the multiplex PCR reads. The table includes 800,000 or so distinct CDR3 sequences, roughly 40% detected once.

This TCR was recovered from a man aged 18 to 35 with Graves' hyperthyroidism. V usage is TRBV6-5 and J usage is TRBJ2-7; 8 nucleotides agree with TRBD2. Input material: blood. CDR3 DNA sequence: TGTGCCAGCAGTTCGGGGGGACTAGGGACCTACGAGCAGTACTTC. Its protein product is CASSSGGLGTYEQYF.